The entry that follows covers one TCR beta chain sequence. The antigen remains undetermined. TCR beta CDR3 regions were amplified from RNA transcripts. Amplification began with first-round RT-PCR using HTBI primers, then second-round multiplex PCR was performed. From the multiplex PCR reads, TCRdb called clonotypes with MiXCR, one entry per CDR3 protein. The sample yields around 1,000,000 distinct CDR3 sequences, less than 45% seen once. None of the included patients had other autoimmune diseases, uncontrolled infections, pregnancy or lactation, as these led to exclusion. Germline V gives CDR1 SGHTS, CDR2 YDEGEE. Trimming removed 4 bases from V and 6 bases from J; junction bases left unmatched: 7. The CDR3 totals 15 residues. The sample belongs to a study of Graves' ophthalmopathy and Graves' hyperthyroidism. The study's findings and limits: Blood contained most expanded thyroid clonotypes exceeding 0.001 frequency. Separation of ophthalmopathy from stable hyperthyroidism was achieved by a 13-signature model, at about 91% sensitivity and roughly 80% specificity.

The chain combines TRBV5-8 with TRBJ2-2; 9 positions agree with TRBD2. Specimen: peripheral blood or thyroid tissue (not recorded which). This receptor was obtained from an adult man with Graves' hyperthyroidism. The DNA of the CDR3 is TGTGCCAGCAGCCCGGGACTAGCTGAAGCCGGGGAGCTGTTTTTT. Its protein is CASSPGLAEAGELFF.